This T cell receptor (beta chain) was sequenced for a study of T-cell memory formation after mild COVID-19. Looking at the study overall: TCR clusters showed largely donor specificity. Broader study findings: Among clones contracting day 15 to 85, CD4/CD8 was balanced, whereas later expanders leaned CD4+.

TCRdb reanalysed the 5' RACE reads using MiXCR and keeps one entry per CDR3 protein. The table records some 250,000 distinct CDR3 sequences, under 20% of them present only once. Germline values: CDR1 SGHRS, CDR2 YFSETQ. This CDR3 has 16 amino acids. The V gene lost 1 base and the J gene lost 2 bases, with 15 bases spanning the gap. This clonotype was picked up a small number of times. Its antigen is still unknown. The specimen was PBMCs or a T cell subset sorted from them (not recorded which). This chain joins TRBV5-1 and TRBJ1-1; no clear D. The sequence was collected from a young man who had mild COVID-19 (a few samples of this study predate the infection). Cell type and time point are not known. The CDR3 sequence is CASSLSGRQVNTEAFF. DNA for the CDR3: TGCGCCAGCAGCTTGTCCGGTCGGCAGGTTAACACTGAAGCTTTCTTT. The complete variable domain, with remaining parts taken from reference TRBV5-1 and TRBJ1-1, reads KAGVTQTPRYLIKTRGQQVTLSCSPISGHRSVSWYQQTPGQGLQFLFEYFSETQRNKGNFPGRFSGRQFSNSRSEMNVSTLELGDSALYLCASSLSGRQVNTEAFFGQGTRLTVV.